These T cell receptor beta chains were read from a single sample in a study of cytomegalovirus exposure and HLA in healthy donors. The table came from immunoSEQ multiplex PCR; TCRdb's copy has only in-frame clones and leaves some out. The data hold 68,000 or so clones, with over 95% observed a single time. The sample was PBMCs. Every receptor here comes from a young man in good health and CMV-seronegative. Both conserved end residues are part of each CDR3. The D gene is left open where the match is weak. The listing skips clone size in some rows; elsewhere it reads once, few, many or a size class.

D,V,J,size,DNA,CDR3
TRBD1,TRBV29-1,TRBJ1-1,once,TGCAGCGTTGACTGGACAGGGTCGGAAGCTTTCTTT,CSVDWTGSEAFF
TRBD1,TRBV7-9,TRBJ2-2,.,TGTGCCAGCAGCTTGAGGACAGGGGGCGATAAGCTGTTTTTT,CASSLRTGGDKLFF
.,TRBV4-1,TRBJ2-7,.,TGCGCCAGCAGCCCCTCGGGCAGGGACGAGCAGTACTTC,CASSPSGRDEQYF
TRBD2,TRBV19,TRBJ2-5,.,TGTGCCAGTAGTACTAGCGGGAGCCAAGAGACCCAGTACTTC,CASSTSGSQETQYF
TRBD1,TRBV20-1,TRBJ1-1,.,TGCAGTGCTACAGGGGGCACTGAAGCTTTCTTT,CSATGGTEAFF
.,TRBV5-1,TRBJ1-5,.,TGCGCCAGCAGCTTGGGAGGCGTTAGCAATCAGCCCCAGCATTTT,CASSLGGVSNQPQHF
TRBD2,TRBV28,TRBJ2-3,.,TGTGCCAGCACGTCTAGCGGGAACACAGATACGCAGTATTTT,CASTSSGNTDTQYF
.,TRBV5-1,TRBJ2-2,.,TGCGCCAGCAGCCTCACCACTACTGTTGGCGGGGAGCTGTTTTTT,CASSLTTTVGGELFF
TRBD1,TRBV6-1,TRBJ2-1,.,TGTGCCAGCAGTGAAAGGACAGGGGGCTACAATGAGCAGTTCTTC,CASSERTGGYNEQFF
.,TRBV14,TRBJ1-4,.,TGTGCCAGCAGCCAAAGGACAGTGTCTGCAACTAATGAAAAACTGTTTTTT,CASSQRTVSATNEKLFF
.,TRBV30,TRBJ2-3,.,TGTGCCTGGAGTAGGGGTTTGGCGGGGTCTAGCACAGATACGCAGTATTTT,CAWSRGLAGSSTDTQYF
TRBD1,TRBV10-1,TRBJ1-2,.,TGCGCCAGCAGTGAGTCCACAGGGGACCACTTGTATGGCTACACCTTC,CASSESTGDHLYGYTF
TRBD1,TRBV9,TRBJ1-4,.,TGTGCCAGCGGCTCACAGGGGGTGAATGAAAAACTGTTTTTT,CASGSQGVNEKLFF
.,TRBV30,TRBJ2-3,.,TGTGCCCACCGTATGGCCCCCGTGGATACGCAGTATTTT,CAHRMAPVDTQYF
TRBD1,TRBV27,TRBJ2-1,few,TGTGCCAGCAGTTCCGGGACAGTCCCCGGGGATGAGCAGTTCTTC,CASSSGTVPGDEQFF
.,TRBV4-1,TRBJ2-1,.,TGCGCCAGCAGCCTCCGTGCGGGGAATGAGCAGTTCTTC,CASSLRAGNEQFF
.,TRBV4-1,TRBJ1-1,.,TGCGCCAGCAGCCCCCGGACAGCCCGTATGAACACTGAAGCTTTCTTT,CASSPRTARMNTEAFF
.,TRBV30,TRBJ1-1,.,TGTGCCTGGAGTGTTTACAGGATGAACACTGAAGCTTTCTTT,CAWSVYRMNTEAFF
TRBD2,TRBV30,TRBJ2-3,.,TGTGCCTGGAGTGCCAACTTACTAGCGGGATACACAGATACGCAGTATTTT,CAWSANLLAGYTDTQYF
.,TRBV4-1,TRBJ2-2,.,TGCGCCAGCAGCCAAGAGACTCTCACCGGGGAGCTGTTTTTT,CASSQETLTGELFF
TRBD1,TRBV4-1,TRBJ2-6,.,TGCGCCAGCAGCCAAGAGGGACAGGGATCTGGGGCCAACGTCCTGACTTTC,CASSQEGQGSGANVLTF
.,TRBV29-1,TRBJ1-1,.,TGCAGCGTTGGGAGGGTGTACACTGAAGCTTTCTTT,CSVGRVYTEAFF
.,TRBV11-2,TRBJ2-2,.,TGTGCCAGCATCCAGGGTCTAGATAACACCGGGGAGCTGTTTTTT,CASIQGLDNTGELFF
TRBD1,TRBV7-9,TRBJ2-5,.,TGTGCCAGCAGCTCACAGACAGGGCTTGAGACCCAGTACTTC,CASSSQTGLETQYF
.,TRBV30,TRBJ1-1,.,TGTGCCTGGGGGATCCAAGGAAGCGGGGCAGCTTTCTTT,CAWGIQGSGAAFF
TRBD2,TRBV19,TRBJ2-1,.,TGTGCCAGTAGTACCCTCCGGGGGGAGTACAATGAGCAGTTCTTC,CASSTLRGEYNEQFF
.,TRBV11-2,TRBJ1-1,.,TGTGCCAGCAGCTTAGGGAGGAACACTGAAGCTTTCTTT,CASSLGRNTEAFF